The 16 T cell receptor beta chains below come from one sample, sequenced in a study of shared clonotypes between healthy human individuals. CD45RO-negative, CCR7-selected cells formed the naive CD8 fraction, which excluded terminally differentiated effector memory CD45RA+ cells. Produced via immunoSEQ multiplex PCR; TCRdb's table is partial and in-frame only. This table holds approximately 2,200,000 clones, just over 90% found once. The sample was naive CD8+ T cells from PBMCs. The receptors shown here come from a man younger than 35 in good health. Some clones in this sample may be carry-over from other donors' samples.

The V and J genes are TRBV7-3 and TRBJ2-1, with 7 bases matching TRBD2. The CDR3 runs 16 residues. Germline CDR1 and CDR2: SGHTA and FQGTGA. Trimming removed 6 bases from V and 8 bases from J; junction bases left unmatched: 16. In DNA, the CDR3 is TGTGCCAGCAGTCCCGCCCAGCGGGGTAGGTCCTATGAGCAGTTCTTC. This translates into CASSPAQRGRSYEQFF.

J is TRBJ2-4 and V is TRBV27; 9 bases are shared with TRBD1. Trimming removed 0 bases from V and 6 bases from J; junction bases left unmatched: 3. The CDR3 has 15 amino acids. The germline V gene encodes CDR1 MNHEY and CDR2 SMNVEV (reference sequence). CDR3 sequence: CASSLSGTGRNIQYF. As DNA, the CDR3 is TGTGCCAGCAGTTTATCCGGGACAGGGCGAAACATTCAGTACTTC.

This chain links TRBV28 with TRBJ1-5; perhaps TRBD1 as D (5 bases). CDR1 MDHEN and CDR2 SYDVKM come from the germline V gene. Trimming removed 3 bases from V and 6 bases from J, with 21 bases in between. The CDR3 is 17 amino acids. This CDR3 is CASSFRVSEGTGQPQHF. The CDR3 DNA follows: TGTGCCAGCAGTTTCAGGGTCTCGGAGGGCACGGGTCAGCCCCAGCATTTT.

This sequence joins TRBV10-1 and TRBJ1-5; D uncertain. The V gene's germline CDR1 is WNHNN and CDR2 SYGVQD (reference sequence). Trimming shortened V by 1 base and J by 8 bases, and 9 bases separated the two germline ends. CDR3 length: 13 amino acids. CDR3 loop: CASSEFRDEPQHF. DNA of the CDR3: TGCGCCAGCAGTGAGTTCCGAGATGAGCCCCAGCATTTT.

The chain joins TRBV7-9 to TRBJ2-7; D not resolved. Trimming stripped 0 bases from V and 0 bases from J, with 15 bases between. Germline-derived CDR1 and CDR2 are SEHNR and FQNEAQ (reference sequence). The CDR3 sequence is 17 residues long. The CDR3 region is CASSLAREQLSSYEQYF. In nucleotides, the CDR3 is TGTGCCAGCAGCTTAGCGCGAGAACAGTTGAGCTCCTACGAGCAGTACTTC.

The rearrangement joins TRBV7-9 to TRBJ2-1; 11 bases agree with TRBD1. The CDR3 totals 15 residues. Trimming removed 5 bases from V and 5 bases from J; junction bases left unmatched: 5. Germline-derived CDR1 and CDR2 are SEHNR and FQNEAQ (reference sequence). The DNA of the CDR3 is TGTGCCAGCAGCCCCCGGGACAGGGGGGACAATGAGCAGTTCTTC. Protein product: CASSPRDRGDNEQFF.

In DNA, the CDR3 is TGCGCCAGCAGACCAGACCAGGCCTATGGCTACACCTTC. Translating it yields CASRPDQAYGYTF. V gene TRBV5-1 combines with J gene TRBJ1-2; D gene uncertain. The germline V gene has CDR1 SGHRS and CDR2 YFSETQ. CDR3 length: 13 amino acids. The ends were cut back, 5 bases at V and 4 bases at J, with 12 bases in the middle.

The chain employs TRBV27 and TRBJ2-5; TRBD2 matches 14 bases. The V gene end was trimmed by 5 bases and the J gene end by 2 bases; junction bases not matched to a gene: 13. This CDR3 has 19 amino acids. Germline values: CDR1 MNHEY, CDR2 SMNVEV (reference sequence). The CDR3 coding sequence is TGTGCCAGCAGTCCCAGGACTAGCGGGAGGAGCTGGGGACAAGAGACCCAGTACTTC. Translating it yields CASSPRTSGRSWGQETQYF.

V gene TRBV27 combines with J gene TRBJ2-3; D uncertain. Germline V lookup: CDR1 MNHEY, CDR2 SMNVEV (reference sequence). This CDR3 region has 14 residues. The germline V and J ends were trimmed by 5 bases and 2 bases, with 11 bases remaining between them. For the CDR3, the DNA is TGTGCCAGCAGTCCTGGGTCATTCACAGATACGCAGTATTTT. The encoded protein is CASSPGSFTDTQYF.

V and J are TRBV6-5 and TRBJ1-1; D not certain. Trimming stripped 4 bases from V and 4 bases from J, with 10 bases between. The CDR3 is 13 residues long. Germline V lookup: CDR1 MNHEY, CDR2 SVGAGI. The DNA of the CDR3 is TGTGCCAGCAGTTCATTGGTAGGCACTGAAGCTTTCTTT. Its translation is CASSSLVGTEAFF.

This chain joins TRBV9 and TRBJ2-7; TRBD2 matches 9 bases. Germline CDR1 and CDR2: SGDLS and YYNGEE. Trimming took 0 bases from V and 0 from J; bases not matched to a gene: 4. The CDR3 loop spans 16 amino acids. Written as DNA, the CDR3 is TGTGCCAGCAGCGTAGCTTGGACTAGCGCCTCCTACGAGCAGTACTTC. Protein sequence: CASSVAWTSASYEQYF.

For this clone: The sample contains more than one DNA sequence encoding this CDR3. The chain recombines TRBV28 with TRBJ2-3; TRBD2 aligns across 9 bases. Trimming took 6 bases from V and 0 from J; bases not matched to a gene: 4. The CDR3 totals 15 residues. Germline values: CDR1 MDHEN, CDR2 SYDVKM. The CDR3 reads CASSLAGSSTDTQYF. CDR3 bases: TGTGCCAGCAGCCTAGCGGGGTCTAGCACAGATACGCAGTATTTT.

The chain carries TRBV11-2 and TRBJ2-1; 7 bases agree with TRBD2. The germline V gene has CDR1 SGHAT and CDR2 FQNNGV. The CDR3 contains 15 residues. J gave up 6 bases and V 5 bases, and 10 bases lay outside the gene matches. The CDR3, as DNA: TGTGCCAGCAGCCCACGCCGGGGAGGGTTCAATGAGCAGTTCTTC. This gives the protein CASSPRRGGFNEQFF.

This clone was counted a single time. In the same sample, other DNA sequences code for this CDR3. The chain joins TRBV27 to TRBJ2-7, with no clear D. The CDR3 loop spans 14 amino acids. Germline-derived CDR1 and CDR2 are MNHEY and SMNVEV (reference sequence). Trimming stripped 2 bases from V and 7 bases from J, with 15 bases between. This CDR3 is CASSLRGPVYEQYF. CDR3 DNA sequence: TGTGCCAGCAGTTTACGAGGTCCGGTCTATGAGCAGTACTTC.

This sequence joins TRBV28 and TRBJ2-7; D is ambiguous. Germline-derived CDR1 and CDR2 are MDHEN and SYDVKM. The CDR3 runs to 14 residues. Trimming removed 5 bases at V and 2 bases at J, with 13 bases between. Here the CDR3 DNA reads TGTGCCAGCAGTCATACGATCATTACCTACGAGCAGTACTTC. This gives the protein CASSHTIITYEQYF.

This sequence joins TRBV7-9 and TRBJ2-1, with D possibly TRBD2 on 5 matching bases. Trimming removed 5 bases from V and 0 bases from J, with 11 bases in between. CDR3 size: 15 residues. Germline CDR1 is SEHNR and CDR2 is FQNEAQ (reference sequence). CDR3 DNA sequence: TGTGCCAGCAGCGCAGCGGTGAGCTCCTACAATGAGCAGTTCTTC. It encodes CASSAAVSSYNEQFF.